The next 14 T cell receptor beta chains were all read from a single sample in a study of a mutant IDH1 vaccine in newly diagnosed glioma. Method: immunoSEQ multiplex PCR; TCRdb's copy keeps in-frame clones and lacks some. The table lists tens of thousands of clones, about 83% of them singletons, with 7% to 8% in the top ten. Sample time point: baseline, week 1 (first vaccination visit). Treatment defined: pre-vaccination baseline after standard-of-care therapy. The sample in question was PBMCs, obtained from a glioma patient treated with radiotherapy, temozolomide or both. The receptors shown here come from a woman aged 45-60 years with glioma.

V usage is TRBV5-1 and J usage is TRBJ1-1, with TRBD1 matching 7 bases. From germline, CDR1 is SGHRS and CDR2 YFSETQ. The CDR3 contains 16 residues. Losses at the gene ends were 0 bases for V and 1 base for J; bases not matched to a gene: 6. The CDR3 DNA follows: TGCGCCAGCAGCTTGGAAGGGGGCAGAAGGAACACTGAAGCTTTCTTT. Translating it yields CASSLEGGRRNTEAFF.

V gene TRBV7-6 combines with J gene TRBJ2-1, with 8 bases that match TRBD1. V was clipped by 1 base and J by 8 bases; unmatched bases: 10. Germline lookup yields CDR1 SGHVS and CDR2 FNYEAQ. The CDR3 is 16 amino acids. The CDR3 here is CASSLVPQTGVDEQFF. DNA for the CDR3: TGTGCCAGCAGCTTAGTACCCCAGACAGGGGTGGATGAGCAGTTCTTC.

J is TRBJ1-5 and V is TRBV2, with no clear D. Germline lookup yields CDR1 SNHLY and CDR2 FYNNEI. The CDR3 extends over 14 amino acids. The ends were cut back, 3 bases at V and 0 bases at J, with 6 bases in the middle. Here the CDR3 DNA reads TGTGCCAGCAGTGACGGTCCTAGCAATCAGCCCCAGCATTTT. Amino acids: CASSDGPSNQPQHF.

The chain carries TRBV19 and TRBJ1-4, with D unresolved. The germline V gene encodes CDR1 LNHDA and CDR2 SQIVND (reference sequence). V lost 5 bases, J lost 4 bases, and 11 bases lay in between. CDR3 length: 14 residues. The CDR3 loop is CASSSPLGNEKLFF. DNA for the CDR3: TGTGCCAGTAGTTCCCCCCTGGGTAATGAAAAACTGTTTTTT.

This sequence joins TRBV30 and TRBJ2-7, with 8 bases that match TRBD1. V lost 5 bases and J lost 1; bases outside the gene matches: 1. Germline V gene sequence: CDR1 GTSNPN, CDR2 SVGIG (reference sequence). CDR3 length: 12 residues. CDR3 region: CAWGQGSYEQYF. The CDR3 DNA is TGTGCCTGGGGACAGGGTTCCTACGAGCAGTACTTC.

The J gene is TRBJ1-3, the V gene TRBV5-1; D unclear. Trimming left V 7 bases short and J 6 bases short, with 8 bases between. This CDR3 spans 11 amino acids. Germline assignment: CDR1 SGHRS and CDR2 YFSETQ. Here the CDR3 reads CASANENTIYF. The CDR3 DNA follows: TGCGCCAGCGCTAATGAAAACACCATATATTTT.

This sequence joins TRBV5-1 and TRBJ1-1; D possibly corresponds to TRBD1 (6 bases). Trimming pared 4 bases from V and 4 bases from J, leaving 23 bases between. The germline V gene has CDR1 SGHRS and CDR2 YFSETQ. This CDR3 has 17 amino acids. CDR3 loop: CASSPQGKGRTGTEAFF. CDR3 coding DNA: TGCGCCAGCAGCCCGCAGGGGAAGGGGAGGACTGGCACTGAAGCTTTCTTT.

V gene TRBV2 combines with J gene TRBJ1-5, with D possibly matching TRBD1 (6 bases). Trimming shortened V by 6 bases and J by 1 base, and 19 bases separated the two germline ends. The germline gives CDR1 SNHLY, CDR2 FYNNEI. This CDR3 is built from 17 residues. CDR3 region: CASSNGWGARSNQPQHF. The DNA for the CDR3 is TGTGCCAGCAGCAACGGGTGGGGGGCGAGAAGCAATCAGCCCCAGCATTTT.

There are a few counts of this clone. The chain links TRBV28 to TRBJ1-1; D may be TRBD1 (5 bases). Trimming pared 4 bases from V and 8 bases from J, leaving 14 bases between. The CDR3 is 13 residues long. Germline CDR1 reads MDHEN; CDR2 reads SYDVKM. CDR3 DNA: TGTGCCAGCAGTTGGGTCGGCCGGGGCGAAGCTTTCTTT. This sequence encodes CASSWVGRGEAFF.

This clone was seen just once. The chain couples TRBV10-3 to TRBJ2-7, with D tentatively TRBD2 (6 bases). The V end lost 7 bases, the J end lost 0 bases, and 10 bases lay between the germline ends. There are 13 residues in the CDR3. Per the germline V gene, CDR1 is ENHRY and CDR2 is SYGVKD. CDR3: CAIKRGLSYEQYF. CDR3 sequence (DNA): TGTGCCATCAAGAGGGGACTCTCCTACGAGCAGTACTTC.

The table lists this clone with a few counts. CDR3 in amino acids: CSVETNYGYTF. The DNA of the CDR3 is TGCAGCGTTGAAACTAACTATGGCTACACCTTC. This chain connects TRBV29-1 to TRBJ1-2; unclear D gene. The CDR3 contains 11 residues. CDR1 is SQVTM and CDR2 is ANQGSEA in the germline V gene. Trimming took 2 bases from V and 0 from J, leaving 1 base between them.

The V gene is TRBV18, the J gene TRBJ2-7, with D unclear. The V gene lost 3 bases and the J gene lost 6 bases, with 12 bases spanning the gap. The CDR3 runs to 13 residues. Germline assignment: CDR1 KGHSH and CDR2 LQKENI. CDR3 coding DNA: TGTGCCAGCTCACCCATACCGCCGTCCGAGCAGTACTTC. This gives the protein CASSPIPPSEQYF.

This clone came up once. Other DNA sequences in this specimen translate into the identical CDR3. The CDR3 protein is CASSPDSYNEQFF. Written as DNA, the CDR3 is TGTGCCAGCTCACCCGACAGCTACAATGAGCAGTTCTTC. V usage is TRBV6-6 and J usage is TRBJ2-1, with D possibly matching TRBD1 (5 bases). V was shortened by 8 bases and J by 3 bases, with 11 bases between the two germline ends. Germline CDR1 is MNHNY and CDR2 is SVGAGI (reference sequence). The CDR3 covers 13 residues.

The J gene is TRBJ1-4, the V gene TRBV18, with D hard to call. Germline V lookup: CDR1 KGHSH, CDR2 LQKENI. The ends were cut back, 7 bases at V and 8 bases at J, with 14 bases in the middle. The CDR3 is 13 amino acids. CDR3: CASYGIDFEKLFF. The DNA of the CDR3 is TGTGCCAGCTACGGGATCGATTTCGAAAAACTGTTTTTT.